This is a list of T cell receptor beta chains from one sample in a study of prognosis after radiotherapy for stage I lung cancer. TCRdb re-derived calls from the multiplex PCR reads in MiXCR, one entry per CDR3 protein. This table has under 75,000 distinct CDR3 sequences, roughly 29% appearing once. The starting material was PBMCs, obtained before or after stereotactic body radiation therapy (not recorded which). The source of these receptors is a donor aged 50 or older with non-small cell lung cancer. Each CDR3 is given with its conserved first and last residue. The order of the fields is CDR3 DNA, CDR3 protein, J gene, clone size, V gene, D gene. D genes are given only for firm matches. Clone size, where shown, is once, few, many, or a class for clones that have expanded.

TGTGCCAGCAGCTCCGGACAGGGGGCTTGGAATCAGCCCCAGCATTTT,CASSSGQGAWNQPQHF,TRBJ1-5,many,TRBV28,TRBD1
TGTGCCTGGAATCGGGGGAACTATGGCTACACCTTC,CAWNRGNYGYTF,TRBJ1-2,many,TRBV30,.
TGTGCCAGCAGCCCTGGGGAAGGGAGGTACGAGCAGTACTTC,CASSPGEGRYEQYF,TRBJ2-7,many,TRBV14,.
TGTGCCAGCAGTTACTCGGTCGGGAGGGGGTTGATCACTGAAGGTTTCTTT,CASSYSVGRGLITEGFF,TRBJ1-1,.,TRBV6-2/TRBV6-3,.
TGTGCCATCAGACTAACAGGAGACGGGGAGCTGTTTTTT,CAIRLTGDGELFF,TRBJ2-2,many,TRBV10-3,.
TGTGCCAGCAGCTTGCGAAGGGACAGAGAGACCCAGTACTTC,CASSLRRDRETQYF,TRBJ2-5,many,TRBV7-9,TRBD1
TGTGCCAGCAGTGCTGGGCCTGGGGCCAACGTCCTGACTTTC,CASSAGPGANVLTF,TRBJ2-6,many,TRBV6-4,.
TGTGCCAGCGCAAGCTTGAAAAGGGCAAGGAACACTGAAGCTTTCTTT,CASASLKRARNTEAFF,TRBJ1-1,many,TRBV27,.
TGTGCCAGCAGCCTCCGGGGGGCCGTCGCTGAAAGGCAGTACTTC,CASSLRGAVAERQYF,TRBJ2-7,many,TRBV5-6,.
TGCGCCAGCGAGGGGGACACCGGGGAGCTGTTTTTT,CASEGDTGELFF,TRBJ2-2,many,TRBV5-1,.
TGTGCCAGCAGTTACCCCCCACCCAGTTTGAACACTGAAGCTTTCTTT,CASSYPPPSLNTEAFF,TRBJ1-1,many,TRBV6-5,.
TGTGCCAGCAGTTACCAATCCCCGGGCAGGGTCCCCAATGAGCAGTTCTTC,CASSYQSPGRVPNEQFF,TRBJ2-1,many,TRBV7-9,.
TGTGCCATCAGTGACGGGACAGCACAAGAGACCCAGTACTTC,CAISDGTAQETQYF,TRBJ2-5,few,TRBV10-3,TRBD1
TGTGCCAGCAGTCCGGCAGGGGAGGATGGCTACACCTTC,CASSPAGEDGYTF,TRBJ1-2,many,TRBV6-1,.
TGCAGCGTTTACGGGACAGGGCGAGATACGCAGTATTTT,CSVYGTGRDTQYF,TRBJ2-3,many,TRBV29-1,TRBD1
TGTGCCAGCAGCTTAGGGGGGGGATACGAGCAGTACTTC,CASSLGGGYEQYF,TRBJ2-7,many,TRBV7-2,TRBD2
TGTGCCAGCAGATCCTCGGGGGCCCTCAATTCACCCCTCCACTTT,CASRSSGALNSPLHF,TRBJ1-6,medium-sized,TRBV6-2/TRBV6-3,.
TGCAGTGCTACACAGGGTGGCACTGAAGCTTTCTTT,CSATQGGTEAFF,TRBJ1-1,.,TRBV20-1,.